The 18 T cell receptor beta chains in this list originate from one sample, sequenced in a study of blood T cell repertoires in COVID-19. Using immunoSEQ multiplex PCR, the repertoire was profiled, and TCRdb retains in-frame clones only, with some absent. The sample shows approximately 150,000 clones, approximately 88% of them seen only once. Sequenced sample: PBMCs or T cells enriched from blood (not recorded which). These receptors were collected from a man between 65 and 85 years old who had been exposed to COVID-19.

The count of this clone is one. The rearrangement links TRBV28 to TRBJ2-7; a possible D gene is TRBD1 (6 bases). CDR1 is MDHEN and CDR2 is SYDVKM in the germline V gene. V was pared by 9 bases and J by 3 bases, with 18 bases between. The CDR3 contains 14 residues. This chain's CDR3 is CASTPTGHDYEQYF. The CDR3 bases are TGTGCCAGTACGCCTACGGGACACGACTACGAGCAGTACTTC.

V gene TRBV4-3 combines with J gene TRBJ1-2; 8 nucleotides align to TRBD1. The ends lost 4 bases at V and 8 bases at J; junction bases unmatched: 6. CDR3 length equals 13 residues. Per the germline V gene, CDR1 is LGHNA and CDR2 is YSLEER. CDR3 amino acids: CASSPQTGDGYTF. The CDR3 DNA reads TGCGCCAGCAGCCCACAGACAGGGGACGGCTACACCTTC.

For the CDR3, the DNA is TGTGCCAGCCAGAGACAGGGGCCATCCTATAATTCACCCCTCCACTTT. It yields the protein CASQRQGPSYNSPLHF. The chain uses TRBV19 and TRBJ1-6; 8 bases align to TRBD1. The CDR3 spans 16 residues. V dropped 9 bases and J dropped 1; count of bases not matched to a gene: 8. Per germline, CDR1 LNHDA and CDR2 SQIVND (reference sequence).

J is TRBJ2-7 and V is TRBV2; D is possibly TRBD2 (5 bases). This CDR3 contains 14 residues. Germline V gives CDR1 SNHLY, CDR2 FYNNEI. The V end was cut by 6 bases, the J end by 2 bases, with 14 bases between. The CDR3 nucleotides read TGTGCCAGCAGCCCCGGGGAGTTAGCCTACGAGCAGTACTTC. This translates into CASSPGELAYEQYF.

CDR3 bases: TGTGCCAGCAGTTACGGGGGGTACCAAGAGACCCAGTACTTC. It yields the protein CASSYGGYQETQYF. The chain combines TRBV6-5 with TRBJ2-5; D possibly corresponds to TRBD2 (6 bases). The V end was cut by 2 bases, the J end by 0 bases, with 7 bases between. The CDR3 extends over 14 amino acids. Germline V gene data show CDR1 as MNHEY and CDR2 as SVGAGI.

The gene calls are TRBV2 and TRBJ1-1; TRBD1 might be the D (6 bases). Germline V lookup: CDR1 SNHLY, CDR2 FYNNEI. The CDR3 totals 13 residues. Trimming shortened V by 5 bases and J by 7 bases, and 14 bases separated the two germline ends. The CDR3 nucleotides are TGTGCCAGCAGTACCGCGGACAGTTTTGAAGCTTTCTTT. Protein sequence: CASSTADSFEAFF.

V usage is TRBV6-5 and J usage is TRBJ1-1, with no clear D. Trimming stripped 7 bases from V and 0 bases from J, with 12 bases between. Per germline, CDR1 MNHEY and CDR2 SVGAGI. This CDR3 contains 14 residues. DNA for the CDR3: TGTGCCAGCAAGGGAGGGTGGTTGAACACTGAAGCTTTCTTT. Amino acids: CASKGGWLNTEAFF.

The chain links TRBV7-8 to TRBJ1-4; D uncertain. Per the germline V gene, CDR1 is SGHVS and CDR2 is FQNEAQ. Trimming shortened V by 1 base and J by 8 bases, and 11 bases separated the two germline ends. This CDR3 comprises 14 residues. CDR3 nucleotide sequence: TGTGCCAGCAGCTTAGGAGGTGGTCAGGAAAAACTGTTTTTT. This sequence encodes CASSLGGGQEKLFF.

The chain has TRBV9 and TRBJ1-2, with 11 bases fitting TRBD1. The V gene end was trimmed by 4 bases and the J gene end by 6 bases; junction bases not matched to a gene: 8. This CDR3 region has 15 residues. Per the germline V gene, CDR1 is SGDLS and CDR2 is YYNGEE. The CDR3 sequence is CASSSRTGGKDGYTF. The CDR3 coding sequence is TGTGCCAGCAGCTCTCGGACAGGGGGCAAAGATGGCTACACCTTC.

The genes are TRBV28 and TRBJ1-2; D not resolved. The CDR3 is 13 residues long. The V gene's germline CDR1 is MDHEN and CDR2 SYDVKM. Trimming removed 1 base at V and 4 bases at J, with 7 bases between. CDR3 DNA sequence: TGTGCCAGCAGTTTATTAGGACTCTATGGCTACACCTTC. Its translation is CASSLLGLYGYTF.

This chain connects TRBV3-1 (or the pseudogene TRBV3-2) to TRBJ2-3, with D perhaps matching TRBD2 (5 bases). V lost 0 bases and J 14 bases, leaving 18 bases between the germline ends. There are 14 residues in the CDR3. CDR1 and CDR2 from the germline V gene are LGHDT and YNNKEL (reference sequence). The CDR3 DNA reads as TGTGCCAGCAGCCAAGATCAACTAAGCGGAGCCGTGTATTTT. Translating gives CASSQDQLSGAVYF.

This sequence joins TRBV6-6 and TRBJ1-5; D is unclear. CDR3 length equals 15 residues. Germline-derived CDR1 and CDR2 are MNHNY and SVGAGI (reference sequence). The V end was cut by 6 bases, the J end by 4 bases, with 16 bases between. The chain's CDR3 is CASSPTPGKNQPQHF. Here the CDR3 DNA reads TGTGCCAGCAGCCCTACCCCGGGGAAGAATCAGCCCCAGCATTTT.

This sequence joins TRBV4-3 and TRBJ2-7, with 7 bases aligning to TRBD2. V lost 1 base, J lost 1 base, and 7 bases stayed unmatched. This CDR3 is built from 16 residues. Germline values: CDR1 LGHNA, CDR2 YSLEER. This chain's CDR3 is CASSQAPGTTSYEQYF. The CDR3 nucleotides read TGCGCCAGCAGCCAAGCCCCCGGGACTACGTCCTACGAGCAGTACTTC.

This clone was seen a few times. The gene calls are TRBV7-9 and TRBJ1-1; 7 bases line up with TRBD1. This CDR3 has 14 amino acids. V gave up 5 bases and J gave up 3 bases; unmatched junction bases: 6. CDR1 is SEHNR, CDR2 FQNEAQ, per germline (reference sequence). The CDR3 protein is CASSLPGQYTEAFF. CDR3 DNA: TGTGCCAGCAGCCTCCCGGGACAGTACACTGAAGCTTTCTTT.

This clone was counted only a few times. The CDR3 here is CASSIGRGRDRGYNEQFF. The CDR3 DNA reads TGTGCCAGTAGTATAGGTCGGGGACGGGACAGGGGCTACAATGAGCAGTTCTTC. V is TRBV19 and J is TRBJ2-1, with 10 bases matching TRBD1. The trim removed 1 base at V and 3 bases at J, leaving 9 bases unmatched. The CDR3 has 18 amino acids. Per the germline V gene, CDR1 is LNHDA and CDR2 is SQIVND (reference sequence). The entire variable domain, with the rest obtained from reference TRBV19 and TRBJ2-1, is as follows: DGGITQSPKYLFRKEGQNVTLSCEQNLNHDAMYWYRQDPGQGLRLIYYSQIVNDFQKGDIAEGYSVSREKKESFPLTVTSAQKNPTAFYLCASSIGRGRDRGYNEQFFGPGTRLTVL.

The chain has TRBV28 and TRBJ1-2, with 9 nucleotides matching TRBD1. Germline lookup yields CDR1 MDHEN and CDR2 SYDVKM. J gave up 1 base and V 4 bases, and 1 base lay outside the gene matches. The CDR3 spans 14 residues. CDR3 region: CASSYRGLNYGYTF. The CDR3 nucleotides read TGTGCCAGCAGTTACAGGGGGCTTAACTATGGCTACACCTTC.

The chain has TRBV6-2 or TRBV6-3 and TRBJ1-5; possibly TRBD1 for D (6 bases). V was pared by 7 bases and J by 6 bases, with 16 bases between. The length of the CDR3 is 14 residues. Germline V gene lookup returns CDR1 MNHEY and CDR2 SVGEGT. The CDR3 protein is CASTPIQGSQPQHF. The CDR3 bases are TGTGCCAGCACCCCAATACAGGGTAGTCAGCCCCAGCATTTT.

The CDR3: CASSLVGSGRGEQFF. Written as DNA, the CDR3 is TGTGCCAGCAGCTTAGTTGGTAGCGGGAGAGGTGAGCAGTTCTTC. The J gene is TRBJ2-1, the V gene TRBV7-2; TRBD2 matches 9 bases. V was clipped by 1 base and J by 9 bases; unmatched bases: 7. The CDR3 is made up of 15 amino acids. CDR1 and CDR2 from the germline V gene are SGHTA and FQGNSA.